Following are 7 T cell receptor beta chains from one sample sequenced in a study of T cell repertoires in cytomegalovirus infection. TCRdb analysed the reads with MiXCR anew, one entry per CDR3 protein. The sample holds about 310,000 distinct CDR3 sequences, approximately 8.9% seen once. The sequencing sample was made of PBMCs. These receptors were collected from a human donor in good health (CMV status not recorded). Some clones in this sample may be carry-over from other donors' samples.

This clonotype was found many times. The chain has TRBV7-6 and TRBJ1-1; possible D gene TRBD1, 5 bases. CDR3 length: 15 residues. CDR1 and CDR2 (germline): SGHVS, FNYEAQ. The V end was cut by 3 bases, the J end by 4 bases, with 15 bases between. The CDR3 bases are TGTGCCAGCAGCTTGGGTACAGGTCGGGGCACTGAAGCTTTCTTT. Protein sequence: CASSLGTGRGTEAFF.

V usage is TRBV29-1 and J usage is TRBJ1-1, with D perhaps matching TRBD1 (5 bases). Looked up from germline, CDR1 is SQVTM and CDR2 is ANQGSEA. This CDR3 is built from 13 residues. Trimming cost V 7 bases and J 2 bases, with 14 bases left between them. This chain's CDR3 is CSAGGSLNTEAFF. The CDR3 coding sequence is TGCAGCGCGGGGGGTAGCCTCAACACTGAAGCTTTCTTT.

There are many counts of this clonotype. V and J are TRBV27 and TRBJ1-1; TRBD1 matches 9 bases. Losses at the gene ends were 0 bases for V and 5 bases for J; bases not matched to a gene: 7. CDR3 length: 16 residues. Germline CDR1 MNHEY, CDR2 SMNVEV (reference sequence). DNA for the CDR3: TGTGCCAGCAGTTTATCGGGGCACAGGGGGCTAACTGAAGCTTTCTTT. Translated: CASSLSGHRGLTEAFF.

In regard to this clonotype: A much larger clone differs from this one at a single base, so this may be a read error. The CDR3 DNA reads TGTGCCATCAGTGTCATGGACAGGGCTAACACCGGGGAGCTGTTTTTT. Translation gives CAISVMDRANTGELFF. V gene TRBV28 combines with J gene TRBJ2-2; 8 positions match TRBD1. In germline, CDR1 is MDHEN, CDR2 SYDVKM. The CDR3 is made up of 16 amino acids.

J is TRBJ2-2 and V is TRBV15, with D perhaps TRBD2 (7 bases). V was trimmed by 3 bases and J by 1 base, leaving 15 bases between them. This CDR3 has 17 residues. CDR1 is LNHNV and CDR2 is YYDKDF in the germline V gene (reference sequence). The CDR3 spells CATSREGGGRNTGELFF. Written as DNA, the CDR3 is TGTGCCACCAGCAGGGAGGGGGGGGGCAGGAACACCGGGGAGCTGTTTTTT.

The rearrangement links TRBV7-9 to TRBJ2-3, with 8 nucleotides matching TRBD2. CDR3 length: 15 residues. J lost 2 bases, V lost 7 bases, and 8 bases had no gene match. Germline values: CDR1 SEHNR, CDR2 FQNEAQ (reference sequence). CDR3 coding DNA: TGTGCCAGCATAGCGGGGCGACGGTACACAGATACGCAGTATTTT. Translated, it gives CASIAGRRYTDTQYF.

The rearrangement joins TRBV4-3 to TRBJ1-1; D ambiguous. The CDR3 has 15 residues. Germline V gene data show CDR1 as LGHNA and CDR2 as YSLEER. Trimming took off 0 bases at V and 6 bases at J, with 14 bases between the two ends. The CDR3 loop reads CASSQEYPGRAEAFF. CDR3 coding DNA: TGCGCCAGCAGCCAAGAATATCCGGGAAGGGCTGAAGCTTTCTTT.